This TCR beta chain is from a study of T cells in Graves' hyperthyroidism and ophthalmopathy. Study information: Once the initial diagnosis was made, peripheral blood was obtained before any treatment.

From RNA transcripts, TCR beta CDR3 regions were amplified. The HTBI primer set drove a first-round RT-PCR of the TCR CDR3. Each CDR3 protein gets one entry after TCRdb re-called the multiplex PCR reads with MiXCR. This table has some 600,000 distinct CDR3 sequences, around 14% appearing once. This clonotype was observed at least ten times. The CDR3 has 16 amino acids. CDR1 MNHEY and CDR2 SMNVEV come from the germline V gene (reference sequence). J lost 7 bases, V lost 5 bases, and 11 bases had no gene match. The rearrangement links TRBV27 to TRBJ2-5, with 12 nucleotides matching TRBD1. The sequence was collected from a woman in her 30s with Graves' hyperthyroidism that later progressed to Graves' ophthalmopathy. Sequencing input: blood. The CDR3 here is CASSPTAGTGGVTQYF. Written as DNA, the CDR3 is TGTGCCAGCAGTCCAACCGCCGGGACAGGGGGCGTGACCCAGTACTTC.